The 24 T cell receptor beta chains given below trace back to one sample, sequenced in a study of beta chain features in type 1 diabetes. Expressed TCRB transcripts got sequenced, as all isolated RNA was reverse transcribed. This table comes from immunoSEQ multiplex PCR, and its TCRdb copy is limited to in-frame clones, with some not included. The top ten hold roughly 0.035% of the sample, which has 350,000 to 450,000 clones, roughly 13% seen once. The sequencing sample was made of naive CD4+ T cells from blood. The receptors were gathered from a man aged 25-40 years in good health.

The chain combines TRBV18 with TRBJ2-2; D ambiguous. Trimming cost V 2 bases and J 4 bases, with 11 bases left between them. The CDR3 runs 15 residues. CDR1 and CDR2 (germline): KGHSH, LQKENI. The CDR3 reads CASSPARLPTGELFF. In DNA, the CDR3 is TGTGCCAGCTCACCAGCACGCCTCCCCACCGGGGAGCTGTTTTTT.

This clone was seen only a few times. This sequence joins TRBV29-1 and TRBJ1-1; the D gene is possibly TRBD1 (5 bases). V was pared by 7 bases and J by 0 bases, with 12 bases between. The CDR3 loop spans 13 amino acids. Germline V gene sequence: CDR1 SQVTM, CDR2 ANQGSEA. The CDR3 spells CSDGDRLNTEAFF. CDR3 bases: TGCAGCGACGGAGACAGACTGAACACTGAAGCTTTCTTT.

This rearrangement joins TRBV15 to TRBJ2-7; TRBD2 matches at 12 bases. The CDR3 consists of 16 residues. Germline V gives CDR1 LNHNV, CDR2 YYDKDF (reference sequence). V was pared by 2 bases and J by 3 bases, with 5 bases of the junction left unmatched. This chain's CDR3 is CATSRFGLAGIYEQYF. For the CDR3, the DNA is TGTGCCACCAGCAGATTCGGACTAGCGGGGATCTACGAGCAGTACTTC.

The chain links TRBV18 to TRBJ2-1, with D unresolved. With 4 bases removed from V and 1 base from J, the gap between germline ends came to 17 bases. Germline loops: CDR1 KGHSH, CDR2 LQKENI. The CDR3 extends over 17 amino acids. The DNA for the CDR3 is TGTGCCAGCTCACAACTCGCCGCCGGAAGTTCCTACAATGAGCAGTTCTTC. Translating gives CASSQLAAGSSYNEQFF.

The chain has TRBV5-1 and TRBJ2-7, with TRBD1 as a possible D gene (6 bases). The CDR3 contains 15 residues. CDR1 and CDR2 from the germline V gene are SGHRS and YFSETQ. V lost 5 bases and J 0 bases, leaving 15 bases between the germline ends. The CDR3 loop reads CASRLGTGSSYEQYV. The DNA of the CDR3 is TGCGCCAGCAGACTCGGTACAGGGAGCTCCTACGAGCAGTACGTC.

This clone has a handful of counts. The chain combines TRBV5-1 with TRBJ2-7; TRBD2 matches 11 bases. Unmatched junction bases numbered 0, after V lost 1 base and J lost 3 bases. The CDR3 loop spans 14 amino acids. Germline V gene sequence: CDR1 SGHRS, CDR2 YFSETQ. The CDR3 nucleotides read TGCGCCAGCAGCTTGACTAGCGGGGGCTACGAGCAGTACGTC. This codes for CASSLTSGGYEQYV.

The V call is TRBV9, the J call TRBJ2-3, with unresolved D. The CDR3 runs 15 residues. The V end was cut by 7 bases, the J end by 0 bases, with 15 bases between. Germline loops: CDR1 SGDLS, CDR2 YYNGEE. The CDR3 nucleotides are TGTGCCAGCCAAGTCGGGCCCACCAGCACAGATACGCAGTATTTT. Encoded protein: CASQVGPTSTDTQYF.

The J gene is TRBJ2-1, the V gene TRBV27, with D possibly TRBD2 on 6 matching bases. CDR3 length: 14 amino acids. V lost 4 bases to trimming and J lost 7 bases, with 14 bases between them. Germline values: CDR1 MNHEY, CDR2 SMNVEV (reference sequence). The CDR3 DNA follows: TGTGCCAGCAGTTACAAGACTAGTAGAAATGAGCAGTTCTTC. Its protein is CASSYKTSRNEQFF.

This clone occurred a few times. The chain uses TRBV10-1 and TRBJ2-7; D might be TRBD1 (5 bases). This CDR3 is built from 17 residues. Trimming stripped 2 bases from V and 2 bases from J, with 19 bases between. Germline values: CDR1 WNHNN, CDR2 SYGVQD (reference sequence). This CDR3 is CASSETPGRQGAYEQYF. The DNA of the CDR3 is TGCGCCAGCAGTGAGACCCCCGGGCGCCAAGGGGCCTACGAGCAGTACTTC.

The chain employs TRBV7-9 and TRBJ1-6; possibly TRBD1 for D (5 bases). The V gene lost 0 bases and the J gene lost 8 bases, with 5 bases spanning the gap. Germline V lookup: CDR1 SEHNR, CDR2 FQNEAQ (reference sequence). This CDR3 is built from 13 residues. CDR3 in amino acids: CASSLAGDSPLHF. CDR3 nucleotide sequence: TGTGCCAGCAGCTTAGCGGGGGATTCACCCCTCCACTTT.

This clone was seen a few times. The chain recombines TRBV5-1 with TRBJ2-3; 7 bases fit TRBD2. Trimming cost V 7 bases and J 1 base; bases outside gene matches: 9. The germline V gene encodes CDR1 SGHRS and CDR2 YFSETQ. The CDR3 contains 15 residues. CDR3 sequence (DNA): TGCGCCAGCGGGTCTTGGCTAGCGGGCACAGATACGCAGTATTTT. This translates into CASGSWLAGTDTQYF.

This chain links TRBV27 with TRBJ1-1; D may be TRBD1 (6 bases). The CDR3 sequence is 16 residues long. The V end was cut by 6 bases, the J end by 1 base, with 18 bases between. CDR1 is MNHEY, CDR2 SMNVEV, per germline (reference sequence). DNA of the CDR3: TGTGCCAGCAGCTTAAGATGGGAACAGGGGAACACTGAAGCTTTCTTT. It specifies CASSLRWEQGNTEAFF.

As concerns this clone: Other DNA sequences in this specimen translate into the identical CDR3. V usage is TRBV30 and J usage is TRBJ1-5; no firm D call. V shed 0 bases and J shed 5 bases, with 8 bases lying between them. Germline assignment: CDR1 GTSNPN and CDR2 SVGIG (reference sequence). CDR3 length equals 13 residues. In nucleotides, the CDR3 is TGTGCCTGGAGTGTAGGGAGAGATCAGCCCCAGCATTTT. It codes for CAWSVGRDQPQHF.

This sequence joins TRBV10-3 and TRBJ2-1, with D perhaps matching TRBD1 (5 bases). The V end was cut by 3 bases, the J end by 9 bases, with 6 bases between. The CDR3 extends over 11 amino acids. Germline CDR1 reads ENHRY; CDR2 reads SYGVKD. The CDR3 coding sequence is TGTGCCATCAGTGAAAGGGGTGAGCAGTTCTTC. Translated, it gives CAISERGEQFF.

The chain carries TRBV2 and TRBJ2-5, with 11 bases that match TRBD1. The CDR3 is 14 amino acids. Germline V gene sequence: CDR1 SNHLY, CDR2 FYNNEI. V trimming: 5 bases; J trimming: 5 bases; junction bases outside the gene matches: 4. The CDR3 is CASSSDRGRETQYF. The CDR3, as DNA: TGTGCCAGCAGTTCGGACAGGGGGCGGGAGACCCAGTACTTC.

The chain combines TRBV25-1 with TRBJ2-7; D gene unclear. Germline V gives CDR1 MGHDK, CDR2 SYGVNS. V was cut by 11 bases and J by 5 bases, with 13 bases left in between. This CDR3 is built from 11 residues. The CDR3 is CAGRRVHEQYV. The CDR3 DNA sequence: TGTGCCGGACGTAGGGTGCACGAGCAGTACGTC.

There are a few counts of this clone. This chain links TRBV6-5 with TRBJ2-1; D uncertain. Trimming cost V 2 bases and J 6 bases, with 8 bases left between them. The CDR3 totals 13 residues. CDR1 and CDR2 from the germline V gene are MNHEY and SVGAGI. The chain's CDR3 is CASSYGSLNEQFF. The CDR3 DNA reads as TGTGCCAGCAGTTACGGGTCCCTCAATGAGCAGTTCTTC.

This clone was counted between two and nine times. The chain is built from TRBV4-3 and TRBJ2-7, with unresolved D. Germline V gene sequence: CDR1 LGHNA, CDR2 YSLEER. CDR3 length equals 15 residues. The germline V and J ends were trimmed by 0 bases and 4 bases, with 13 bases remaining between them. The CDR3 loop is CASSQDLVGKYEQYF. DNA of the CDR3: TGCGCCAGCAGCCAAGATCTCGTAGGGAAGTACGAGCAGTACTTC.

The rearrangement joins TRBV29-1 to TRBJ2-3, with a possible D match to TRBD1 (5 bases). In germline, CDR1 is SQVTM, CDR2 ANQGSEA. This CDR3 region has 14 residues. The V end lost 4 bases, the J end lost 0 bases, and 11 bases lay between the germline ends. The DNA of the CDR3 is TGCAGCGTTGGTAACAGGAGAAGCACAGATACGCAGTATTTT. This encodes CSVGNRRSTDTQYF.

The gene calls are TRBV18 and TRBJ2-3; D is possibly TRBD1 (6 bases). In germline, CDR1 is KGHSH, CDR2 LQKENI. The CDR3 totals 14 residues. Trimming left V 1 base short and J 5 bases short, with 10 bases between. The CDR3: CASSPLAGVDTQYF. CDR3 DNA: TGTGCCAGCTCACCACTAGCAGGGGTAGATACGCAGTATTTT.

This clone occurred a few times. This chain uses TRBV13 with TRBJ2-3, with a possible D match to TRBD2 (5 bases). Trimming cost V 7 bases and J 8 bases, with 16 bases left between them. This CDR3 has 13 residues. Germline lookup yields CDR1 PRHDT and CDR2 FYEKMQ (reference sequence). Written as DNA, the CDR3 is TGTGCCAGCACGGCAGGCGGGTTGGGTACGCAGTATTTT. It specifies CASTAGGLGTQYF.

This clone has more than one count but fewer than ten. The chain employs TRBV23-1 and TRBJ2-1, with 11 bases aligning to TRBD1. TRBV23-1 is an open reading frame whose function is uncertain. This CDR3 spans 16 amino acids. With V trimmed by 3 bases and J by 8 bases, 9 bases remained unmatched. The CDR3 nucleotides are TGCGCCAGCAGTCACATGGACAGGGGGCCTCATTATGAGCAGTTCTTC. Translating it yields CASSHMDRGPHYEQFF.

Here the CDR3 reads CASSSQLAGLYNEQFF. The CDR3 DNA follows: TGTGCCAGCAGCTCCCAACTAGCGGGGCTCTACAATGAGCAGTTCTTC. The chain combines TRBV7-2 with TRBJ2-1, with TRBD2 matching 10 bases. V was clipped by 4 bases and J by 3 bases; unmatched bases: 6. This CDR3 comprises 16 residues. Germline V gives CDR1 SGHTA, CDR2 FQGNSA.

The V call is TRBV7-9, the J call TRBJ2-2, with a tentative D call TRBD2 (5 bases). CDR1 and CDR2 (germline): SEHNR, FQNEAQ (reference sequence). V dropped 5 bases and J dropped 4 bases, with 8 bases sitting between them. CDR3 length: 13 amino acids. CDR3 residues: CASSQRGTGELFF. DNA for the CDR3: TGTGCCAGCAGCCAACGGGGCACCGGGGAGCTGTTTTTT.